Below are 26 T cell receptor beta chains sequenced from a single sample in a study of blood T cell repertoires in COVID-19. Here immunoSEQ multiplex PCR was the method, and the copy in TCRdb shows in-frame clones only, minus some. The top ten clones hold 15% to 20% of a sample with tens of thousands of clones, over 70% of them seen once. Material for sequencing was peripheral blood. The receptors derive from a human donor in a cohort sampled during active COVID-19.

The V gene is TRBV3-1 (or the pseudogene TRBV3-2), the J gene TRBJ2-7; TRBD1 aligns across 8 bases. This CDR3 region has 13 residues. Trimming cost V 5 bases and J 6 bases; bases outside gene matches: 6. Germline CDR1 reads LGHDT; CDR2 reads YNNKEL (reference sequence). The CDR3 spells CASSVTTGVEQYF. The CDR3, as DNA: TGTGCCAGCAGCGTAACGACAGGGGTCGAGCAGTACTTC.

The chain carries TRBV5-1 and TRBJ2-7; 10 nucleotides match TRBD1. CDR1 SGHRS and CDR2 YFSETQ come from the germline V gene. The CDR3 sequence is 14 residues long. Trimming took 4 bases from V and 5 from J; bases not matched to a gene: 6. For the CDR3, the DNA is TGCGCCAGCAGCCCCGGGACAGGGGTAAACGAGCAGTACTTC. It is translated as CASSPGTGVNEQYF.

The CDR3 is CAWRDRDTGEQYF. In nucleotides, the CDR3 is TGTGCCTGGAGGGACCGGGACACTGGTGAGCAGTACTTC. This rearrangement joins TRBV30 to TRBJ2-7; maybe TRBD1 (6 bases). Per the germline V gene, CDR1 is GTSNPN and CDR2 is SVGIG (reference sequence). V lost 3 bases and J 7 bases, leaving 16 bases between the germline ends. The CDR3 runs to 13 residues. The variable domain in full, with the rest retrieved from reference TRBV30 and TRBJ2-7, is SQTIHQWPATLVQPVGSPLSLECTVEGTSNPNLYWYRQAAGRGLQLLFYSVGIGQISSEVPQNLSASRPQDRQFILSSKKLLLSDSGFYLCAWRDRDTGEQYFGPGTRLTVT.

This clone was observed a few times. J is TRBJ2-7 and V is TRBV11-2, with D possibly matching TRBD2 (6 bases). Per germline, CDR1 SGHAT and CDR2 FQNNGV. Trimming shortened V by 1 base and J by 0 bases, and 13 bases separated the two germline ends. The CDR3 consists of 16 residues. CDR3 loop: CASSLARGVFSYEQYF. CDR3 DNA sequence: TGTGCCAGCAGCTTAGCGCGCGGGGTTTTCTCCTACGAGCAGTACTTC. The whole variable domain, filled in from reference TRBV11-2 and TRBJ2-7, reads EAGVAQSPRYKIIEKRQSVAFWCNPISGHATLYWYQQILGQGPKLLIQFQNNGVVDDSQLPKDRFSAERLKGVDSTLKIQPAKLEDSAVYLCASSLARGVFSYEQYFGPGTRLTVT.

V is TRBV7-9 and J is TRBJ1-4; tentative D call: TRBD1 (6 bases). The CDR3 covers 14 residues. V lost 2 bases to trimming and J lost 5 bases, with 9 bases between them. CDR1 and CDR2 (germline): SEHNR, FQNEAQ (reference sequence). CDR3 nucleotides: TGTGCCAGCAGCTTAATTGGGGGCAATGAAAAACTGTTTTTT. This codes for CASSLIGGNEKLFF.

This clone was picked up a small number of times. The rearrangement joins TRBV27 to TRBJ1-1; perhaps TRBD1 as D (6 bases). The germline V gene encodes CDR1 MNHEY and CDR2 SMNVEV (reference sequence). V lost 8 bases, J lost 4 bases, and 17 bases lay in between. The CDR3 has 14 amino acids. The chain's CDR3 is CASSEGGAGTEAFF. For the CDR3, the DNA is TGTGCCAGCTCGGAGGGGGGGGCAGGCACTGAAGCTTTCTTT.

The V and J genes are TRBV7-2 and TRBJ1-1; D gene uncertain. Germline CDR1 reads SGHTA; CDR2 reads FQGNSA. The CDR3 is 15 amino acids. Trimming removed 2 bases from V and 4 bases from J, with 14 bases in between. The chain's CDR3 is CASSLNGGWLTEAFF. The CDR3 bases are TGTGCCAGCAGCTTAAATGGAGGGTGGCTCACTGAAGCTTTCTTT.

This chain joins TRBV19 and TRBJ2-7; TRBD2 matches at 14 bases. Unmatched junction bases numbered 4, after V lost 4 bases and J lost 5 bases. The CDR3 extends over 15 amino acids. CDR1 and CDR2 (germline): LNHDA, SQIVND (reference sequence). The CDR3 loop is CASSTTSGRVHEQYF. The CDR3 region has the DNA TGTGCCAGTAGTACGACTAGCGGGAGGGTCCACGAGCAGTACTTC.

This clone occurred a few times. V gene TRBV2 combines with J gene TRBJ1-1; no clear D gene. The V end lost 7 bases, the J end lost 10 bases, and 16 bases lay between the germline ends. The CDR3 consists of 12 residues. Germline CDR1 is SNHLY and CDR2 is FYNNEI. The CDR3 DNA reads as TGTGCCAGCACCCTCCCACCGCGAGGAGCTTTCTTT. Residues: CASTLPPRGAFF.

The V and J genes are TRBV27 and TRBJ1-2; TRBD1 matches at 12 bases. Trimming took 5 bases from V and 8 from J; bases not matched to a gene: 15. CDR1 and CDR2 from the germline V gene are MNHEY and SMNVEV (reference sequence). The CDR3 has 17 residues. DNA of the CDR3: TGTGCCAGCAGTCCCCGACCCCCGGGACAGGGGGCGAGGGGCTACACCTTC. Translating gives CASSPRPPGQGARGYTF.

This clone was counted a few times. This sequence joins TRBV9 and TRBJ1-1; 10 bases agree with TRBD1. The CDR3 covers 16 residues. Germline CDR1 is SGDLS and CDR2 is YYNGEE. The V segment lost 0 bases and the J segment 4 bases; nucleotides outside the gene matches: 6. The CDR3 protein is CASSVGQGAGGTEAFF. In DNA form, the CDR3 reads TGTGCCAGCAGCGTAGGACAGGGGGCCGGGGGCACTGAAGCTTTCTTT.

V usage is TRBV10-3 and J usage is TRBJ1-5; D perhaps matches TRBD1 (6 bases). Trimming removed 5 bases at V and 5 bases at J, with 10 bases between. Germline assignment: CDR1 ENHRY and CDR2 SYGVKD. The CDR3 covers 13 residues. The CDR3 DNA is TGTGCCATCAGTCAGGGGAGGGATCAGCCCCAGCATTTT. Its translation: CAISQGRDQPQHF.

The CDR3 reads CASSVQGAGDTQYF. DNA of the CDR3: TGTGCCAGCAGCGTACAGGGGGCTGGAGATACGCAGTATTTT. The chain couples TRBV9 to TRBJ2-3; 8 nucleotides align to TRBD1. Germline CDR1 is SGDLS and CDR2 is YYNGEE. The J segment lost 5 bases and the V segment lost 1 base, leaving 3 bases of the junction unmatched. This CDR3 region has 14 residues. Complete variable domain (other parts from reference TRBV9 and TRBJ2-3): DSGVTQTPKHLITATGQRVTLRCSPRSGDLSVYWYQQSLDQGLQFLIQYYNGEERAKGNILERFSAQQFPDLHSELNLSSLELGDSALYFCASSVQGAGDTQYFGPGTRLTVL.

The V gene is TRBV28, the J gene TRBJ1-5, with 9 bases lining up with TRBD1. Unmatched junction bases numbered 7, after V lost 7 bases and J lost 6 bases. The CDR3 length is 14 residues. Germline CDR1 and CDR2: MDHEN and SYDVKM. CDR3 region: CASTDRGVIQPQHF. The CDR3 DNA is TGTGCCAGCACGGACAGGGGAGTGATTCAGCCCCAGCATTTT.

The chain combines TRBV10-3 with TRBJ2-3; 8 nucleotides agree with TRBD2. The CDR3 runs to 15 residues. The V gene's germline CDR1 is ENHRY and CDR2 SYGVKD. The junction had 4 bases not matched to a gene; V was cut back by 3 bases and J by 2 bases. The CDR3 loop reads CAISEGGGNTDTQYF. The CDR3 coding sequence is TGTGCCATCAGTGAAGGCGGGGGGAACACAGATACGCAGTATTTT.

This clone was observed once. V and J are TRBV9 and TRBJ2-7; D is perhaps TRBD2 (6 bases). The V end lost 2 bases, the J end lost 3 bases, and 12 bases lay between the germline ends. Per germline, CDR1 SGDLS and CDR2 YYNGEE. The CDR3 is 14 residues long. The CDR3 DNA follows: TGTGCCAGCAGCGTGGGAGGTACTGGCTACGAGCAGTACTTC. Translated, it gives CASSVGGTGYEQYF. The complete variable domain, with remaining parts taken from reference TRBV9 and TRBJ2-7, reads DSGVTQTPKHLITATGQRVTLRCSPRSGDLSVYWYQQSLDQGLQFLIQYYNGEERAKGNILERFSAQQFPDLHSELNLSSLELGDSALYFCASSVGGTGYEQYFGPGTRLTVT.

On this clone: One end of the junction is discordant with germline, which a read error may explain. This chain uses TRBV29-1 with TRBJ1-1; TRBD1 is a possible D gene (6 bases). The CDR3 is 11 amino acids. Germline V gives CDR1 SQVTM, CDR2 ANQGSEA. The CDR3 protein is CSGDGDTEAFF. The CDR3 nucleotides read TGCAGCGGGGACGGGGACACTGAGGCTTTCTTT.

This clone was recorded once. CDR3: CASSESGLAGEAYEQYF. The DNA for the CDR3 is TGCGCCAGCAGCGAGTCGGGACTAGCGGGGGAGGCCTACGAGCAGTACTTC. The chain links TRBV4-1 to TRBJ2-7; 14 nucleotides agree with TRBD2. Germline V gene data show CDR1 as MGHRA and CDR2 as YSYEKL. V lost 5 bases and J lost 2; bases outside the gene matches: 8. CDR3 length: 17 amino acids.

CDR3 residues: CASSQEVIAGVEQYF. The CDR3 DNA is TGTGCCAGCAGCCAAGAGGTGATAGCGGGAGTTGAGCAGTACTTC. The chain is built from TRBV3-1 (or the pseudogene TRBV3-2) and TRBJ2-7; 9 bases align to TRBD2. The CDR3 is 15 amino acids. Germline CDR1 and CDR2: LGHDT and YNNKEL (reference sequence). J lost 7 bases, V lost 0 bases, and 7 bases had no gene match.

The genes are TRBV2 and TRBJ2-7; TRBD1 agrees at 11 bases. The germline V gene has CDR1 SNHLY and CDR2 FYNNEI. Trimming cost V 8 bases and J 7 bases; bases outside gene matches: 7. CDR3 length: 13 residues. CDR3 nucleotide sequence: TGTGCCAGCCCCGGGACAGGGGGACGGGAGCAGTACTTC. It codes for CASPGTGGREQYF. Complete variable domain (other parts from reference TRBV2 and TRBJ2-7): EPEVTQTPSHQVTQMGQEVILRCVPISNHLYFYWYRQILGQKVEFLVSFYNNEISEKSEIFDDQFSVERPDGSNFTLKIRSTKLEDSAMYFCASPGTGGREQYFGPGTRLTVT.

The V gene is TRBV6-2 or TRBV6-3, the J gene TRBJ1-6; 11 bases match TRBD1. The trim removed 4 bases at V and 7 bases at J, leaving 9 bases unmatched. This CDR3 comprises 17 residues. Germline CDR1 MNHEY, CDR2 SVGEGT. DNA for the CDR3: TGTGCCAGCAGTTCCCATTCCGGGACAGGGGGAAATTCACCCCTCCACTTT. Its translation is CASSSHSGTGGNSPLHF.

V usage is TRBV5-4 and J usage is TRBJ2-5; a weak D match, TRBD2 (5 bases). V lost 4 bases and J lost 1, with 11 bases in between. CDR1 and CDR2 from the germline V gene are SGHNT and YYREEE (reference sequence). The CDR3 spans 14 residues. Here the CDR3 reads CASSPGGIQETQYF. The CDR3 region has the DNA TGTGCCAGCAGCCCCGGAGGAATCCAAGAGACCCAGTACTTC.

The gene calls are TRBV7-2 and TRBJ2-3, with D possibly matching TRBD1 (5 bases). Germline V gene sequence: CDR1 SGHTA, CDR2 FQGNSA. CDR3 length: 17 residues. Trimming cost V 0 bases and J 4 bases, with 17 bases left between them. The CDR3 loop reads CASSLAVRGFWADTQYF. The DNA of the CDR3 is TGTGCCAGCAGCTTAGCGGTTAGGGGTTTTTGGGCAGATACGCAGTATTTT.

This clone has just one count. A read error may account for a junction end that differs from germline. The chain joins TRBV6-1 to TRBJ2-7; 10 bases agree with TRBD2. This CDR3 spans 12 amino acids. The germline gives CDR1 MNHNS, CDR2 SASEGT. The CDR3 loop reads CASSESGRAGDF. CDR3 DNA sequence: TGTGCCAGCAGTGAAAGCGGGAGGGCCGGGGACTTC.

The CDR3 is CASSFRENTEAFF. The CDR3 bases are TGTGCCAGCAGCTTTCGGGAAAACACTGAAGCTTTCTTT. The rearrangement joins TRBV7-2 to TRBJ1-1, with D hard to call. The germline V gene has CDR1 SGHTA and CDR2 FQGNSA. The CDR3 consists of 13 residues. V dropped 3 bases and J dropped 2 bases, with 7 bases sitting between them. Together with reference TRBV7-2 and TRBJ1-1, the CDR3 gives the full variable domain: GAGVSQSPSNKVTEKGKDVELRCDPISGHTALYWYRQSLGQGLEFLIYFQGNSAPDKSGLPSDRFSAERTGGSVSTLTIQRTQQEDSAVYLCASSFRENTEAFFGQGTRLTVV.

The genes are TRBV4-2 and TRBJ2-3; maybe TRBD2 (6 bases). Germline-derived CDR1 and CDR2 are LGHNA and YNFKEQ. V was trimmed by 3 bases and J by 5 bases, leaving 12 bases between them. The length of the CDR3 is 14 residues. The CDR3 is CASSQSTSLDTQYF. In DNA form, the CDR3 reads TGTGCCAGCAGCCAGTCGACTAGTTTAGATACGCAGTATTTT.